This T cell receptor (beta chain) was obtained from a study of early stage breast cancer tumors. Study at large: About 80% of the 16 invasive tumors were ER+, PR+ and HER2-.

CDR1 is SEHNR and CDR2 is FQNEAQ in the germline V gene (reference sequence). The CDR3 is 11 amino acids. Note on this clone: Its target is unknown. The junction does not match germline at one end; this may be a read error.

The method was immunoSEQ multiplex PCR; TCRdb's version includes in-frame clones alone and lacks a portion of them. Of around 60,000 clones in the sample, around three quarters were seen once. Study-wide results and limits: Enriched TCRB sequences shared across patients were mostly commonly generated sequences. Chain pairing and CD4, CD8 or FOXP3 expression were not captured.

The receptor's source is a person aged 25 to 39 with breast cancer. This chain joins TRBV7-9 and TRBJ2-7; D remains ambiguous. Material: blood. CDR3 nucleotide sequence: TGTGCCAGCAGCCATTCGGGCGAGCAGGACTTC. It codes for CASSHSGEQDF.